These 16 T cell receptor beta chains share one sample of origin, sequenced in a study of cytomegalovirus exposure and HLA in healthy donors (dated by TCRdb to the late 2010s). Libraries were made using the immunoSEQ multiplex PCR assay. The immuneACCESS repertoire file appears here via TCRdb, limited to in-frame rearrangements. These files lack a portion of the clones; in checked studies, under half of the deficit traces to unresolved V genes, and the cause of the others is not known. The sample includes approximately 160,000 clones, with just under 90% observed a single time. The top ten clonotypes cover around 3.8% of the sample. Sequencing used PBMCs. Receptors originate from a man aged 18 to 29 in good health and CMV-seropositive.

The chain is built from TRBV19 and TRBJ1-2; TRBD1 aligns across 8 bases. CDR3 length equals 13 residues. Germline lookup yields CDR1 LNHDA and CDR2 SQIVND (reference sequence). The V segment lost 8 bases and the J segment 2 bases; nucleotides outside the gene matches: 4. DNA for the CDR3: TGTGCCAGTGGACAGGGAGCGAACTATGGCTACACCTTC. Translating it yields CASGQGANYGYTF.

The rearrangement joins TRBV2 to TRBJ2-1, with 8 bases lining up with TRBD2. J lost 0 bases, V lost 7 bases, and 2 bases had no gene match. The germline gives CDR1 SNHLY, CDR2 FYNNEI. CDR3 size: 14 residues. The CDR3 DNA is TGTGCCAGCATCGGGACTAGCTCCTACAATGAGCAGTTCTTC. This sequence encodes CASIGTSSYNEQFF.

CDR3 coding DNA: TGTGCTAGTGGTTTGGACGGGTATGGCTACACCTTC. It encodes CASGLDGYGYTF. The V and J genes are TRBV12-5 and TRBJ1-2; D gene unclear. V lost 1 base and J lost 5, with 5 bases in between. Germline V lookup: CDR1 LGHNT, CDR2 FRNRAP. The CDR3 length is 12 residues.

The V and J genes are TRBV6-6 and TRBJ2-7, with TRBD1 identical over 10 bases. Trimming removed 6 bases from V and 3 bases from J; junction bases left unmatched: 2. Germline-derived CDR1 and CDR2 are MNHNY and SVGAGI (reference sequence). This CDR3 comprises 13 residues. The CDR3 sequence is CASSWTGGYEQYF. CDR3 coding DNA: TGTGCCAGCAGCTGGACAGGGGGCTACGAGCAGTACTTC.

The chain employs TRBV27 and TRBJ2-7; TRBD1 matches 7 bases. V shed 5 bases and J 3 bases; nucleotides not matched to a gene: 10. CDR3 size: 15 residues. CDR1 and CDR2 (germline): MNHEY, SMNVEV (reference sequence). CDR3 region: CASSTNRDRYYEQYF. The CDR3 nucleotides are TGTGCCAGCAGTACAAACCGGGACAGATACTACGAGCAGTACTTC.

V is TRBV2 and J is TRBJ1-2, with D possibly TRBD1 on 5 matching bases. The CDR3 length is 13 residues. V was cut by 8 bases and J by 5 bases, with 15 bases left in between. Germline loops: CDR1 SNHLY, CDR2 FYNNEI. Written as DNA, the CDR3 is TGTGCCAGCGCCGAGGACACTGCGTATGGCTACACCTTC. It is translated as CASAEDTAYGYTF. Full variable domain (missing parts from reference TRBV2 and TRBJ1-2): EPEVTQTPSHQVTQMGQEVILRCVPISNHLYFYWYRQILGQKVEFLVSFYNNEISEKSEIFDDQFSVERPDGSNFTLKIRSTKLEDSAMYFCASAEDTAYGYTFGSGTRLTVV.

This clone was counted once. The chain links TRBV27 to TRBJ1-1; no reliable D call. The CDR3 has 13 amino acids. CDR1 is MNHEY, CDR2 SMNVEV, per germline (reference sequence). The V and J ends lost 5 bases and 3 bases respectively, with 10 bases between them. CDR3 nucleotides: TGTGCCAGCAGTCTACAGCTGTACACTGAAGCTTTCTTT. Encoded protein: CASSLQLYTEAFF.

DNA of the CDR3: TGTGCCAGCAGCCCATTAGAAGGGGGGGAGTCGTATTTT. Amino acids: CASSPLEGGESYF. V and J are TRBV7-3 and TRBJ2-3; weak D call: TRBD2 (7 bases). The V gene lost 5 bases and the J gene lost 14 bases, with 20 bases spanning the gap. In germline, CDR1 is SGHTA, CDR2 FQGTGA. The length of the CDR3 is 13 residues.

The V and J genes are TRBV6-1 and TRBJ2-3, with TRBD1 matching over 10 bases. V gave up 0 bases and J gave up 4 bases; unmatched junction bases: 1. Per the germline V gene, CDR1 is MNHNS and CDR2 is SASEGT. This CDR3 is 15 amino acids long. CDR3 loop: CASSEATGGSDTQYF. The CDR3 DNA is TGTGCCAGCAGTGAAGCGACAGGGGGCTCAGATACGCAGTATTTT.

The rearrangement links TRBV7-9 to TRBJ2-3; D is perhaps TRBD2 (6 bases). The CDR3 runs to 15 residues. The germline V gene encodes CDR1 SEHNR and CDR2 FQNEAQ (reference sequence). V dropped 5 bases and J dropped 0 bases, with 12 bases sitting between them. The CDR3 is CASSRDSSSTDTQYF. CDR3 nucleotide sequence: TGTGCCAGCAGCAGGGACTCGTCTAGCACAGATACGCAGTATTTT.

The chain combines TRBV5-1 with TRBJ2-2; 8 bases align to TRBD1. Germline assignment: CDR1 SGHRS and CDR2 YFSETQ. The CDR3 has 16 amino acids. Germline trimming cut 1 base from V and 6 bases from J; bases unmatched to any gene: 8. The CDR3 DNA follows: TGCGCCAGCAGCTTGTTCTCAGGGGGCGACGCCGGGGAGCTGTTTTTT. This translates into CASSLFSGGDAGELFF.

A few counts support this clone. The rearrangement uses TRBV29-1 and TRBJ1-2, with a possible D match to TRBD1 (5 bases). Germline CDR1 is SQVTM and CDR2 is ANQGSEA. This CDR3 is 13 amino acids long. With 7 bases removed from V and 5 bases from J, the gap between germline ends came to 17 bases. CDR3 in DNA: TGCAGCGCCACCTTTGTACAGGCATATGGCTACACCTTC. The encoded protein is CSATFVQAYGYTF.

This chain connects TRBV13 to TRBJ2-3; 7 bases map to TRBD2. Germline loops: CDR1 PRHDT, CDR2 FYEKMQ (reference sequence). With V trimmed by 5 bases and J by 3 bases, 8 bases remained unmatched. This CDR3 spans 15 amino acids. The CDR3 bases are TGTGCCAGCAGCCTCAGGAGGGAGGGTACAGATACGCAGTATTTT. It yields the protein CASSLRREGTDTQYF.

The gene calls are TRBV5-4 and TRBJ1-1; 7 bases are a match to TRBD1. CDR1 and CDR2 (germline): SGHNT, YYREEE (reference sequence). With V trimmed by 0 bases and J by 2 bases, 4 bases remained unmatched. There are 15 residues in the CDR3. The CDR3 coding sequence is TGTGCCAGCAGCTTGGGACAGGGACCAAACACTGAAGCTTTCTTT. Residues: CASSLGQGPNTEAFF.

The genes are TRBV2 and TRBJ2-1, with 9 nucleotides matching TRBD2. Germline CDR1 reads SNHLY; CDR2 reads FYNNEI. J was trimmed by 5 bases and V by 6 bases; bases with no gene match: 8. The CDR3 contains 15 residues. CDR3 sequence reads: CASRKTSGVDNEQFF. The CDR3 bases are TGTGCCAGCAGGAAGACTAGCGGAGTGGACAATGAGCAGTTCTTC.

The chain is built from TRBV19 and TRBJ1-2; D is possibly TRBD1 (6 bases). This CDR3 contains 15 residues. V lost 7 bases to trimming and J lost 4 bases, with 19 bases between them. Germline-derived CDR1 and CDR2 are LNHDA and SQIVND (reference sequence). Written as DNA, the CDR3 is TGTGCCAGTACCCCCGGGGGGGCCGACCGCTATGGCTACACCTTC. This gives the protein CASTPGGADRYGYTF.